This T cell receptor (beta chain) was identified in a study of Ad26.COV2.S vaccination and SARS-CoV-2 variants listed by TCRdb under 2021. Context from the whole study: Donors in the vaccine arm were drawn from COV1001, a phase I-IIa trial of Ad26.COV2.S in healthy adults that was multicentre, randomized, double-blind and placebo-controlled. Investigators did not know the trial group allocation while performing experiments and assessing outcomes. A total of approximately 30 samples were included in the TCR-sequenced set, comprising roughly 19 Ad26.COV2.S vaccine recipients, 5 placebo recipients and 8 SARS-CoV-2 convalescent individuals. Dosing of Ad26.COV2.S was intramuscular, at either 5x10^10 or 1x10^11 viral particles, delivered as one shot or as two shots spaced 56 days apart. Trial participants were randomized into five groups of five: low-dose or high-dose Ad26.COV2.S given once or twice, or placebo on both occasions. TCRbeta repertoire sequencing was used to assess the specificity and breadth of SARS-CoV-2-reactive T cell receptors after Ad26.COV2.S vaccination. Overall study outcomes, separate from this receptor: The study was not powered for comparison of responses between vaccine doses or regimens. Ad26.COV2.S recipients had higher spike-specific TCR breadth than placebo recipients (P = 0.0014). Vaccine and placebo recipients had similar non-spike TCR breadth, a finding consistent with the vaccine containing only spike. According to the authors, total T cell responses may have been underestimated by the TCR breadth and depth analyses. After vaccination, spike-specific CD8+ and CD4+ T cell responses were reported to show substantial breadth.

The immunoSEQ Assay was the method used to sequence TCRbeta CDR3 regions. After extraction, genomic DNA underwent amplification by bias-controlled multiplex PCR, followed by high-throughput sequencing. Per the source publication's procedure: To quantify the absolute abundance of every unique TCRbeta CDR3 region, sequences were collapsed and filtered. Usable DNA was measured by amplifying reference genes present in all nucleated cells, and TCRbeta template counts were normalized to that usable DNA to estimate T cell fraction. Repertoire TCRs were annotated as SARS-CoV-2-specific by exact matching of V gene, CDR3 amino acid sequence and J gene to a known reactive TCR set. The reference SARS-CoV-2 TCR set was derived from MIRA and filtered for enrichment in COVID-19-positive ImmuneCODE repertoires, a step that removed public or cross-reactive TCRs. Drawing on the MIRA antigens, annotated TCRs were analysed further at the level of specific ORF or position within ORF. Depth was the summed frequency of annotated unique rearrangements, while breadth was defined as annotated unique rearrangements over total unique productive rearrangements. Group comparisons of TCR breadth used two-sided Wilcoxon rank-sum tests. The clones in this table, taken by TCRdb from immuneACCESS, are in-frame only. Not every clone is retained; where verified, under half of the shortfall comes from an unresolved V gene, and the cause of the rest is unknown. The V and J calls and clone size come from that table; D and trimming were worked out from the DNA. This sample has 350,000 to 400,000 clones in its table, and 80% to 90% of those were observed once. The ten biggest clones cover 3.5% of the sample.

Of note for this clone: Its binding antigen is unknown. Nothing much larger sits one base from this clone, and base qualities are not available.

Interpreted using the paper, the treatment or condition label stands for: around 19 received Ad26.COV2.S at low or high dose, single or two shots; roughly five received placebo; per-sample allocation not given. Repertoires of vaccine and placebo recipients were sequenced from samples taken on day 63 after the first injection. In Cohort 1b, around 23 adults aged 18-55 years were enrolled at a single site in Boston, USA, between 29 July and 7 August 2020. Ad26.COV2.S was a replication-incompetent adenovirus type 26 vector expressing a prefusion-stabilized SARS-CoV-2 spike protein from the original Wuhan strain. Compared with germline, V lacks 0 bases and J lacks 7 bases; bases without a gene match: 5. There are 14 amino acids in the CDR3, from cysteine to phenylalanine inclusive. Only CDR3 DNA is held: 42 bases, read in frame from base 1. From a lookup of the germline V gene (reference sequence), CDR1 and CDR2 are SGHNT and YYREEE.

This sample comprised peripheral blood, obtained in a trial of Ad26.COV2.S vaccine versus placebo. The TCR sequence derives from a person aged 18-60 years who received the Ad26.COV2.S COVID-19 vaccine or a placebo. This chain is built from TRBV5-4 and TRBJ2-7, with TRBD1 matching 9 junction bases. At the DNA level, the sequence is TGTGCCAGCAGCTTGGGGACAGGGGCTCGGGAGCAGTACTTC. Its protein reads: CASSLGTGAREQYF.